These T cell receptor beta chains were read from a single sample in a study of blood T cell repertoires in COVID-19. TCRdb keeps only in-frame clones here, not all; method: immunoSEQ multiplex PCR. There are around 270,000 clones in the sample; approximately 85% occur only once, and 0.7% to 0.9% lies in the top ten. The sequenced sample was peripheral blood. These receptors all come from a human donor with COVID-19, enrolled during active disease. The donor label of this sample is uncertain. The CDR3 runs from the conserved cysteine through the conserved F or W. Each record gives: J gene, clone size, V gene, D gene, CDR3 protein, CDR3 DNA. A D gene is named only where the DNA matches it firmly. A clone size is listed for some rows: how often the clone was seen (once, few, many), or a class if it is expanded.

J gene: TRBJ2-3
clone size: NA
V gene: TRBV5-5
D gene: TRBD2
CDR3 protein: CASSLGLAETDTQYF
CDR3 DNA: TGTGCCAGCAGCTTGGGACTAGCGGAGACAGATACGCAGTATTTT

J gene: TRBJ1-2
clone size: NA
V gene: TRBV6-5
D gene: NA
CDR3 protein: CASSPGRGNYGYTF
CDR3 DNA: TGTGCCAGCAGCCCAGGGCGGGGCAACTATGGCTACACCTTC

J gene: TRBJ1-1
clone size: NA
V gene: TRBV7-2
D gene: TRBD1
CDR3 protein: CASSLSGRGTEAFF
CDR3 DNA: TGTGCCAGCAGCTTGAGCGGCAGGGGGACTGAAGCTTTCTTT

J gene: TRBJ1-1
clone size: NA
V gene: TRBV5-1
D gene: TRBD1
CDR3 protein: CASSPGVQGAGTEAFF
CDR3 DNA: TGCGCCAGCAGCCCGGGGGTACAGGGGGCAGGCACTGAAGCTTTCTTT

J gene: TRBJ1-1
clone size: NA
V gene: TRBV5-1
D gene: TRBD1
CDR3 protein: CASSLPTGSTEAFF
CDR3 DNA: TGCGCCAGCAGCCTACCGACAGGGTCCACTGAAGCTTTCTTT

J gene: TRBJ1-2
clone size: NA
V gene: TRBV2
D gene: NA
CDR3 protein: CASRSLQGVYGYTF
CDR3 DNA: TGTGCCAGCAGATCCTTACAGGGAGTCTATGGCTACACCTTC

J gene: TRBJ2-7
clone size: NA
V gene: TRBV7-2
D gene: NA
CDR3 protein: CASSSQPQAQGYEQYF
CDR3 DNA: TGTGCCAGCAGCTCCCAGCCACAGGCTCAAGGGTACGAGCAGTACTTC

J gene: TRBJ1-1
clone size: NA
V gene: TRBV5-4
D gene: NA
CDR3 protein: CASSAQVVRTEAFF
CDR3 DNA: TGTGCCAGCAGCGCACAGGTCGTGAGGACTGAAGCTTTCTTT

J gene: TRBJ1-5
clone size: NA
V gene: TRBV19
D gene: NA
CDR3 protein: CASSIVQDQPQHF
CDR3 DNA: TGTGCCAGTAGTATAGTTCAGGATCAGCCCCAGCATTTT

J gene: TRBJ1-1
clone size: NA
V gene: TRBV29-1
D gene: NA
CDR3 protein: CSVEEVLRTGKAFF
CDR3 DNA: TGCAGCGTTGAAGAAGTCCTGCGGACGGGGAAGGCTTTCTTT

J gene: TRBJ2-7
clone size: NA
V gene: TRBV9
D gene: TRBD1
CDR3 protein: CASSVGGGTGDVQYF
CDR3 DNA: TGTGCCAGCAGCGTAGGTGGAGGGACAGGGGATGTGCAGTACTTC

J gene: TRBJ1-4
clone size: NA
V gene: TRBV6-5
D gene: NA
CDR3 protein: CASTRSGQSNEKLFF
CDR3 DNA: TGTGCCAGCACCCGATCCGGACAGTCAAATGAAAAACTGTTTTTT

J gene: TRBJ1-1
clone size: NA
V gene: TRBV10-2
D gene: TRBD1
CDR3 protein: CASILEGGDTEAFF
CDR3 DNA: TGCGCCAGCATCCTCGAAGGGGGCGATACTGAAGCTTTCTTT

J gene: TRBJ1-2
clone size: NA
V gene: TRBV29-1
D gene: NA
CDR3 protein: CSVEWRKFYGYTF
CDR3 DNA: TGCAGCGTTGAATGGCGGAAATTTTATGGCTACACCTTC

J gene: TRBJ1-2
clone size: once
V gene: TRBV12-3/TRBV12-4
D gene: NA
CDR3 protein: CASSPEQNYGYTF
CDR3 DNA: TGTGCCAGCAGTCCCGAACAGAACTATGGCTACACCTTC

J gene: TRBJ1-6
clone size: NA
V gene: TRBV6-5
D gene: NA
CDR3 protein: CASSYSSRGGNSPLHF
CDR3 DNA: TGTGCCAGCAGTTACTCGTCCAGGGGCGGAAATTCACCCCTCCACTTT

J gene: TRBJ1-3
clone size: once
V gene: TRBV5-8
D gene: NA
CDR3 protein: CASSLSWGGAGNTIYF
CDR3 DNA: TGTGCCAGCAGCTTGAGTTGGGGGGGCGCTGGAAACACCATATATTTT

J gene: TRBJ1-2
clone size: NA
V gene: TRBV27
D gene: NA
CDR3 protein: CASSSAGSYGYTF
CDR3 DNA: TGTGCCAGCAGTTCGGCGGGGTCCTATGGCTACACCTTC

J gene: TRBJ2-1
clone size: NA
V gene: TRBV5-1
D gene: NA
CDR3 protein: CASSFRDMVGDEQFF
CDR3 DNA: TGCGCCAGCAGCTTCCGGGACATGGTGGGGGATGAGCAGTTCTTC

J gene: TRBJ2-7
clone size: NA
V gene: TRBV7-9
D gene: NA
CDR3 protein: CASRKTRDSADEQYF
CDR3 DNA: TGTGCCAGCAGAAAGACGAGGGATTCCGCTGACGAGCAGTACTTC

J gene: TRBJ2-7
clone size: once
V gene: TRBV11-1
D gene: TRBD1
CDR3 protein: CASSSIRDRGSREQYF
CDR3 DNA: TGTGCCAGCAGCTCCATCCGGGACAGGGGATCCCGCGAGCAGTACTTC

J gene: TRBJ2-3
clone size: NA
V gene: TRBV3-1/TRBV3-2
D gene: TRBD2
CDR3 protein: CASSQVSGGDTQYF
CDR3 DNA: TGTGCCAGCAGCCAAGTATCCGGGGGGGATACGCAGTATTTT

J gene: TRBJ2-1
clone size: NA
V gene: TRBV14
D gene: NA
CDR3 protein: CASSRDSSYNEQFF
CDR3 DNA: TGTGCCAGCAGCCGGGACTCATCCTACAATGAGCAGTTCTTC

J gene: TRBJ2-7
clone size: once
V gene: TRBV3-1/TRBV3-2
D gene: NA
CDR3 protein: CASSAGGGSSPYEQYF
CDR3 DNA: TGTGCCAGCAGCGCTGGGGGCGGGAGTTCCCCCTACGAGCAGTACTTC

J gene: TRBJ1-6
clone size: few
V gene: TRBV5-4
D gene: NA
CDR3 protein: CASSFGARGSYNSPLHF
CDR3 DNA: TGTGCCAGCAGCTTTGGCGCCCGGGGCTCCTATAATTCACCCCTCCACTTT

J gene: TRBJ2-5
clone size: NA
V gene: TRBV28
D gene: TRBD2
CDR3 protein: CASGTSGRNIAETQYF
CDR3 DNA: TGTGCCAGCGGGACTAGCGGGAGGAATATAGCAGAGACCCAGTACTTC

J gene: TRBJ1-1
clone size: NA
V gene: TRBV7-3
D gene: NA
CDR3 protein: CASSLTRTANTEAFF
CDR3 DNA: TGTGCCAGCAGCTTAACGCGAACAGCGAACACTGAAGCTTTCTTT

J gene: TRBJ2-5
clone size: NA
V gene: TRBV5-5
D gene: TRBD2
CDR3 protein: CASSGSGSLSETQYF
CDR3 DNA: TGTGCCAGCAGCGGTAGCGGGAGTCTTTCAGAGACCCAGTACTTC